The 17 T cell receptor beta chains below all came from one sample that was sequenced in a study of T cells expressing NK-cell markers. Each CDR3 protein gets one entry in TCRdb, which reprocessed the 5' RACE reads and gives no DNA. The table for this sample gives under 2,500 distinct CDR3 sequences. Sequencing used blood T cells: a sorted CD56 or NKG2C T cell subset, CD4+ or CD8+ T cells, or bulk PBMC T cells (not recorded which). The receptors stem from a young woman in good health.

The chain employs TRBV14 and TRBJ2-7; TCRdb's D call of TRBD1 is untestable without DNA. Germline CDR1 and CDR2: SGHDN and FVKESK. The length of the CDR3 is 16 residues. This CDR3 reads CASSQAPRAVPYEQYF.

The chain is built from TRBV10-3 and TRBJ2-7. The CDR3 runs to 13 residues. Germline V gives CDR1 ENHRY, CDR2 SYGVKD. CDR3 loop: CAIGDESSYEQYF.

This chain joins TRBV29-1 and TRBJ2-7; TCRdb names TRBD1, which stays unverified in the absence of DNA. This CDR3 has 12 amino acids. Germline loops: CDR1 SQVTM, CDR2 ANQGSEA. The CDR3 sequence is CSVSRTGGEQYF.

This sequence joins TRBV9 and TRBJ2-1. The germline V gene encodes CDR1 SGDLS and CDR2 YYNGEE. CDR3 length equals 15 residues. CDR3 amino acids: CASSVLPSSYNEQFF.

According to its frequency, this clonotype is medium-sized. The V gene is TRBV4-3, the J gene TRBJ2-1; TCRdb reports TRBD2, a call that lacks DNA to check it against. In germline, CDR1 is LGHNA, CDR2 YSLEER. This CDR3 comprises 16 residues. The CDR3 protein is CASSQKTSGGYNEQFF.

By frequency, this clonotype is medium-sized. V is TRBV29-1 and J is TRBJ2-3; TCRdb proposes TRBD2, but this gene call is untestable without DNA. The CDR3 is 14 amino acids. The germline V gene has CDR1 SQVTM and CDR2 ANQGSEA. The chain's CDR3 is CSVGLAASTDTQYF.

The chain employs TRBV6-1 and TRBJ2-1; the D gene TCRdb calls, TRBD2, cannot be checked with no DNA. CDR1 is MNHNS, CDR2 SASEGT, per germline. The CDR3 runs to 14 residues. The chain's CDR3 is CASSPGLGGNEQFF.

The genes are TRBV6-5 and TRBJ1-2; without DNA, the TCRdb call of TRBD1 cannot be checked. Germline CDR1 MNHEY, CDR2 SVGAGI. The CDR3 runs 16 residues. CDR3 region: CASSYSMIDRGLGYTF.

V gene TRBV6-2 or TRBV6-3 combines with J gene TRBJ2-5; the D call from TCRdb, TRBD1, cannot be confirmed without DNA. Germline CDR1 MNHEY, CDR2 SVGEGT. The CDR3 length is 14 residues. CDR3 loop: CASTLSGARETQYF.

The chain has TRBV4-3 and TRBJ2-7. The CDR3 has 15 residues. Per the germline V gene, CDR1 is LGHNA and CDR2 is YSLEER. This chain's CDR3 is CASSQGERSSYEQYF.

CDR3 in amino acids: CASSQTGSRQPQHF. The J gene is TRBJ1-5, the V gene TRBV7-9; the D gene TCRdb calls, TRBD1, cannot be checked with no DNA. The CDR3 has 14 residues. The germline gives CDR1 SEHNR, CDR2 FQNEAQ (reference sequence).

This chain uses TRBV4-2 with TRBJ2-7. This CDR3 is built from 15 residues. Germline CDR1 is LGHNA and CDR2 is YNFKEQ. CDR3 sequence: CASSQDLGSSYEQYF.

This rearrangement joins TRBV29-1 to TRBJ2-5; TCRdb names TRBD2, which stays unverified in the absence of DNA. The germline V gene encodes CDR1 SQVTM and CDR2 ANQGSEA. This CDR3 spans 13 amino acids. This chain's CDR3 is CSVEAQLGETQYF.

The chain joins TRBV6-5 to TRBJ2-7; TCRdb calls TRBD2, which cannot be checked without DNA. Germline V gene lookup returns CDR1 MNHEY and CDR2 SVGAGI. The CDR3 is 14 amino acids. The CDR3 here is CASSYGEEGYEQYF.

The chain recombines TRBV15 with TRBJ1-2; TCRdb reports TRBD1, a call that lacks DNA to check it against. The CDR3 runs 16 residues. Germline loops: CDR1 LNHNV, CDR2 YYDKDF (reference sequence). This CDR3 reads CATSRDLGVRGYGYTF.

The chain carries TRBV6-5 and TRBJ1-5; checking the TCRdb D call of TRBD1 is not possible without DNA. This CDR3 has 15 amino acids. Germline V gene data show CDR1 as MNHEY and CDR2 as SVGAGI. CDR3 sequence reads: CASSYSEGGNQPQHF.

The V and J genes are TRBV6-1 and TRBJ2-3; the D call from TCRdb, TRBD1, cannot be confirmed without DNA. The CDR3 extends over 15 amino acids. The germline gives CDR1 MNHNS, CDR2 SASEGT. The chain's CDR3 is CASSQGVSSTDTQYF.